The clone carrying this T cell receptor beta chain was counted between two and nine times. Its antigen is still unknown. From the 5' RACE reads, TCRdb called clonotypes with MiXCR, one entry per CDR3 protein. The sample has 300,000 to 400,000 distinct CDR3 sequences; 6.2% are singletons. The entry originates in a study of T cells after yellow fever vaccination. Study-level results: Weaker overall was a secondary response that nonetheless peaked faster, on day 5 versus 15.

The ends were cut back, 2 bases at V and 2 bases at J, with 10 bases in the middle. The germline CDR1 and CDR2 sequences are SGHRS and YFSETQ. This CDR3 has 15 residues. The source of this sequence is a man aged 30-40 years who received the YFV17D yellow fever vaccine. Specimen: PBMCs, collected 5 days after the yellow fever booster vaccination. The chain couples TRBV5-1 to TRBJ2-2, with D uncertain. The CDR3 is CASSFSTANTGELFF. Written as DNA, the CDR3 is TGCGCCAGCAGCTTTTCAACGGCCAACACCGGGGAGCTGTTTTTT.